These 25 T cell receptor beta chains share one sample of origin, sequenced in a study of cytomegalovirus exposure and HLA in healthy donors. Both 60 Vbeta primers and 13 Jbeta primers went into the PCR. Profiling relied on immunoSEQ multiplex PCR, and the TCRdb table lists in-frame clones only, not all of them. The table lists about 57,000 clones, under 85% of them singletons, with 2.5% to 3.5% in the top ten. Sequenced sample: PBMCs. Receptors were obtained from a woman aged 30 to 39 in good health and CMV-seronegative.

V and J are TRBV5-1 and TRBJ2-5; possible D gene TRBD2, 6 bases. Trimming shortened V by 7 bases and J by 5 bases, and 6 bases separated the two germline ends. The CDR3 runs 10 residues. The V gene's germline CDR1 is SGHRS and CDR2 YFSETQ. CDR3 sequence (DNA): TGCGCCAGCGGAGGGGAGACCCAGTACTTC. Amino acids: CASGGETQYF. The full variable domain, rest sourced from reference TRBV5-1 and TRBJ2-5, is KAGVTQTPRYLIKTRGQQVTLSCSPISGHRSVSWYQQTPGQGLQFLFEYFSETQRNKGNFPGRFSGRQFSNSRSEMNVSTLELGDSALYLCASGGETQYFGPGTRLLVL.

This sequence joins TRBV9 and TRBJ1-2; 9 nucleotides line up with TRBD1. Per germline, CDR1 SGDLS and CDR2 YYNGEE. This CDR3 comprises 14 residues. Losses at the gene ends were 3 bases for V and 5 bases for J; bases not matched to a gene: 5. CDR3 loop: CASSGGQGRYGYTF. The CDR3 nucleotides read TGTGCCAGCAGCGGGGGACAGGGCCGGTATGGCTACACCTTC.

The V and J genes are TRBV28 and TRBJ2-7; TRBD1 aligns across 8 bases. The V gene's germline CDR1 is MDHEN and CDR2 SYDVKM. The CDR3 is made up of 16 amino acids. The trim removed 8 bases at V and 3 bases at J, leaving 15 bases unmatched. The CDR3 loop is CASQTEGAGGSYEQYF. In DNA form, the CDR3 reads TGTGCCAGCCAGACTGAGGGGGCAGGGGGCAGCTACGAGCAGTACTTC.

The chain is built from TRBV7-9 and TRBJ1-4; 12 bases align to TRBD1. This CDR3 has 18 amino acids. CDR1 and CDR2 (germline): SEHNR, FQNEAQ (reference sequence). V lost 5 bases to trimming and J lost 7 bases; unmatched junction nucleotides: 14. The DNA for the CDR3 is TGTGCCAGCAGCGGAGAGGGACAGGGGGCGGGTGTAGGTGAAAAACTGTTTTTT. Its protein product is CASSGEGQGAGVGEKLFF.

The V and J genes are TRBV2 and TRBJ1-1, with D maybe TRBD1 (6 bases). The germline CDR1 and CDR2 sequences are SNHLY and FYNNEI. V lost 6 bases to trimming and J lost 1 base, with 9 bases between them. The CDR3 consists of 13 residues. The DNA for the CDR3 is TGTGCCAGCAGGGAACAGGGGAACACTGAAGCTTTCTTT. Its protein is CASREQGNTEAFF.

The J gene is TRBJ2-3, the V gene TRBV30, with TRBD1 matching over 7 bases. The CDR3 totals 13 residues. Germline CDR1 GTSNPN, CDR2 SVGIG (reference sequence). Trimming removed 5 bases from V and 0 bases from J; junction bases left unmatched: 2. In nucleotides, the CDR3 is TGTGCCTGGGGACAGGACAGCACAGATACGCAGTATTTT. It translates to CAWGQDSTDTQYF.

The CDR3 is CASSLGQGAAYEQYV. In DNA form, the CDR3 reads TGTGCCAGCAGCCTGGGACAGGGGGCGGCCTACGAGCAGTACGTC. This chain joins TRBV11-3 and TRBJ2-7, with 12 bases that match TRBD1. Trimming at V came to 5 bases and at J to 2 bases, leaving 4 bases not matched to a gene. This CDR3 has 15 amino acids. CDR1 and CDR2 (germline): SGHNT, YENEEA.

V and J are TRBV5-4 and TRBJ1-1, with D perhaps TRBD1 (6 bases). Germline V gene sequence: CDR1 SGHNT, CDR2 YYREEE (reference sequence). With 7 bases removed from V and 1 base from J, the gap between germline ends came to 11 bases. There are 13 residues in the CDR3. In DNA form, the CDR3 reads TGTGCCAGCGGGGGACACCGGAACACTGAAGCTTTCTTT. Translating it yields CASGGHRNTEAFF.

The chain employs TRBV9 and TRBJ1-6; no firm D call. The ends were cut back, 0 bases at V and 6 bases at J, with 7 bases in the middle. This CDR3 spans 14 amino acids. Germline values: CDR1 SGDLS, CDR2 YYNGEE. CDR3 coding DNA: TGTGCCAGCAGCGTAGCCAGAAGTAATTCACCCCTCCACTTT. Amino acids: CASSVARSNSPLHF.

The gene calls are TRBV11-2 and TRBJ2-3; a possible D gene is TRBD2 (5 bases). Trimming removed 5 bases at V and 6 bases at J, with 12 bases between. Germline CDR1 reads SGHAT; CDR2 reads FQNNGV. The CDR3 is made up of 13 amino acids. The CDR3, as DNA: TGTGCCAGCAGCATCGACCAGCGGGATACGCAGTATTTT. Translating gives CASSIDQRDTQYF.

The chain recombines TRBV9 with TRBJ1-3, with unresolved D. Trimming took 0 bases from V and 0 from J, leaving 13 bases between them. The CDR3 runs to 17 residues. CDR1 and CDR2 from the germline V gene are SGDLS and YYNGEE. The CDR3 DNA is TGTGCCAGCAGCGTAGAACCCACAGTTTACTCTGGAAACACCATATATTTT. It yields the protein CASSVEPTVYSGNTIYF.

In this sample, this clone turned up a few times. The chain couples TRBV5-6 to TRBJ1-1, with D unresolved. The V and J ends lost 0 bases and 5 bases respectively, with 14 bases between them. The CDR3 consists of 15 residues. Germline V gene lookup returns CDR1 SGHDT and CDR2 YYEEEE. The DNA of the CDR3 is TGTGCCAGCAGCTTGGGGTCACGGGGTTGGACTGAAGCTTTCTTT. This sequence encodes CASSLGSRGWTEAFF. The whole variable domain, filled in from reference TRBV5-6 and TRBJ1-1, reads DAGVTQSPTHLIKTRGQQVTLRCSPKSGHDTVSWYQQALGQGPQFIFQYYEEEERQRGNFPDRFSGHQFPNYSSELNVNALLLGDSALYLCASSLGSRGWTEAFFGQGTRLTVV.

The chain employs TRBV2 and TRBJ1-3, with TRBD1 matching 7 bases. This CDR3 contains 16 residues. J lost 2 bases, V lost 5 bases, and 9 bases had no gene match. CDR1 and CDR2 from the germline V gene are SNHLY and FYNNEI. The CDR3 region has the DNA TGTGCCAGCAGTTTCCAGGGGACAGATACTGGAAACACCATATATTTT. Translated: CASSFQGTDTGNTIYF. The complete variable domain, with remaining parts taken from reference TRBV2 and TRBJ1-3, reads EPEVTQTPSHQVTQMGQEVILRCVPISNHLYFYWYRQILGQKVEFLVSFYNNEISEKSEIFDDQFSVERPDGSNFTLKIRSTKLEDSAMYFCASSFQGTDTGNTIYFGEGSWLTVV.

The chain uses TRBV2 and TRBJ1-3; 8 nucleotides match TRBD1. Germline V gives CDR1 SNHLY, CDR2 FYNNEI. The CDR3 has 16 residues. V shed 7 bases and J 2 bases; nucleotides not matched to a gene: 10. This chain's CDR3 is CASTPQGDLTGNTIYF. CDR3 bases: TGTGCCAGCACTCCACAGGGGGATCTTACTGGAAACACCATATATTTT.

The rearrangement uses TRBV19 and TRBJ1-1, with 7 bases lining up with TRBD1. V was clipped by 6 bases and J by 10 bases; unmatched bases: 8. Looked up from germline, CDR1 is LNHDA and CDR2 is SQIVND (reference sequence). This CDR3 is built from 12 residues. The DNA of the CDR3 is TGTGCCAGTAGAGACAGGGTCAGCACAGCTTTCTTT. Encoded protein: CASRDRVSTAFF.

The CDR3: CASKRGQGGATNEKLFF. For the CDR3, the DNA is TGTGCCAGCAAGAGAGGACAGGGGGGGGCAACTAATGAAAAACTGTTTTTT. The rearrangement uses TRBV2 and TRBJ1-4; TRBD1 agrees at 10 bases. V lost 7 bases, J lost 0 bases, and 8 bases stayed unmatched. The germline CDR1 and CDR2 sequences are SNHLY and FYNNEI. CDR3 size: 17 residues. The complete variable domain, with remaining parts taken from reference TRBV2 and TRBJ1-4, reads EPEVTQTPSHQVTQMGQEVILRCVPISNHLYFYWYRQILGQKVEFLVSFYNNEISEKSEIFDDQFSVERPDGSNFTLKIRSTKLEDSAMYFCASKRGQGGATNEKLFFGSGTQLSVL.

The chain carries TRBV5-1 and TRBJ1-5; a possible D gene is TRBD1 (5 bases). The CDR3 sequence is 15 residues long. V dropped 0 bases and J dropped 3 bases, with 10 bases sitting between them. Per the germline V gene, CDR1 is SGHRS and CDR2 is YFSETQ. CDR3 amino acids: CASSLVTGDNQPQHF. In nucleotides, the CDR3 is TGCGCCAGCAGCTTGGTAACAGGAGACAATCAGCCCCAGCATTTT.

The rearrangement links TRBV7-3 to TRBJ2-1; TRBD1 matches at 7 bases. The CDR3 extends over 17 amino acids. Germline assignment: CDR1 SGHTA and CDR2 FQGTGA. Trimming took 0 bases from V and 2 from J; bases not matched to a gene: 7. The DNA of the CDR3 is TGTGCCAGCAGCTTAACCCCGACAGGGTTACCCTACAATGAGCAGTTCTTC. This encodes CASSLTPTGLPYNEQFF.

The chain carries TRBV28 and TRBJ1-4; D uncertain. Trimming removed 8 bases from V and 0 bases from J, with 10 bases in between. This CDR3 is built from 14 residues. In germline, CDR1 is MDHEN, CDR2 SYDVKM. The CDR3 loop reads CASFTAATNEKLFF. The CDR3 nucleotides read TGTGCCAGCTTTACCGCAGCAACTAATGAAAAACTGTTTTTT.

The chain combines TRBV18 with TRBJ2-3; TRBD1 aligns across 9 bases. The germline V gene encodes CDR1 KGHSH and CDR2 LQKENI. V was pared by 3 bases and J by 6 bases, with 7 bases of the junction left unmatched. The CDR3 length is 15 residues. As DNA, the CDR3 is TGTGCCAGCTCACCGTGGACAGGGGTCACCGATACGCAGTATTTT. Translated, it gives CASSPWTGVTDTQYF. Filled out from reference TRBV18 and TRBJ2-3, the complete variable domain reads NAGVMQNPRHLVRRRGQEARLRCSPMKGHSHVYWYRQLPEEGLKFMVYLQKENIIDESGMPKERFSAEFPKEGPSILRIQQVVRGDSAAYFCASSPWTGVTDTQYFGPGTRLTVL.

The chain couples TRBV21-1 to TRBJ2-7; the D call TRBD2 from the table was never checked on the DNA. TRBV21-1 is termed a pseudogene. The CDR3 runs 14 residues. CDR3 sequence reads: CASSKAGGLYEQYF. The CDR3 nucleotides read TGTGCCAGCAGCAAAGCGGGGGGACTATACGAGCAGTACTTC.

The chain links TRBV9 to TRBJ2-5; D ambiguous. This CDR3 is built from 14 residues. The V end was cut by 0 bases, the J end by 4 bases, with 10 bases between. The germline gives CDR1 SGDLS, CDR2 YYNGEE. This CDR3 reads CASSVGVYPETQYF. The CDR3 coding sequence is TGTGCCAGCAGCGTAGGCGTCTACCCAGAGACCCAGTACTTC.

The chain joins TRBV19 to TRBJ1-3, with 7 bases lining up with TRBD1. J gave up 4 bases and V 1 base, and 7 bases lay outside the gene matches. The CDR3 totals 16 residues. Germline assignment: CDR1 LNHDA and CDR2 SQIVND (reference sequence). CDR3 DNA sequence: TGTGCCAGTAGTATAGCGTCCAGGGGGATAGGAAACACCATATATTTT. This translates into CASSIASRGIGNTIYF. Full variable domain (missing parts from reference TRBV19 and TRBJ1-3): DGGITQSPKYLFRKEGQNVTLSCEQNLNHDAMYWYRQDPGQGLRLIYYSQIVNDFQKGDIAEGYSVSREKKESFPLTVTSAQKNPTAFYLCASSIASRGIGNTIYFGEGSWLTVV.

The genes are TRBV5-4 and TRBJ2-2, with D tentatively TRBD2 (5 bases). Germline CDR1 and CDR2: SGHNT and YYREEE (reference sequence). CDR3 length: 17 residues. V was clipped by 2 bases and J by 0 bases, with 14 bases between them. The CDR3: CASSLGGSKPNTGELFF. Written as DNA, the CDR3 is TGTGCCAGCAGCTTAGGAGGATCAAAACCGAACACCGGGGAGCTGTTTTTT.

The J gene is TRBJ2-2, the V gene TRBV9, with a possible D match to TRBD1 (5 bases). V was shortened by 1 base and J by 3 bases, with 10 bases between the two germline ends. The CDR3 covers 15 residues. Per the germline V gene, CDR1 is SGDLS and CDR2 is YYNGEE. The CDR3 reads CASSVQGSDTGELFF. CDR3 DNA: TGTGCCAGCAGCGTACAGGGCAGTGACACCGGGGAGCTGTTTTTT.